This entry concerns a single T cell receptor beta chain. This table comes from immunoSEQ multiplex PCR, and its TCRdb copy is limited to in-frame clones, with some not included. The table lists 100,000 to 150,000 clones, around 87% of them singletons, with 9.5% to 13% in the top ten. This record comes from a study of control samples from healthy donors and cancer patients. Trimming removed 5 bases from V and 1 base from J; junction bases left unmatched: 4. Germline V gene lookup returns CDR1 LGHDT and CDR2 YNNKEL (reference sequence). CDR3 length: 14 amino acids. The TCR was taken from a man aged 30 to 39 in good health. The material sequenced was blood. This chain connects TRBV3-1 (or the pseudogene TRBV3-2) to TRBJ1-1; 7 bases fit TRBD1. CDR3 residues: CASSSRQGNTEAFF. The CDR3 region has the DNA TGTGCCAGCAGCTCTAGACAGGGGAACACTGAAGCTTTCTTT.